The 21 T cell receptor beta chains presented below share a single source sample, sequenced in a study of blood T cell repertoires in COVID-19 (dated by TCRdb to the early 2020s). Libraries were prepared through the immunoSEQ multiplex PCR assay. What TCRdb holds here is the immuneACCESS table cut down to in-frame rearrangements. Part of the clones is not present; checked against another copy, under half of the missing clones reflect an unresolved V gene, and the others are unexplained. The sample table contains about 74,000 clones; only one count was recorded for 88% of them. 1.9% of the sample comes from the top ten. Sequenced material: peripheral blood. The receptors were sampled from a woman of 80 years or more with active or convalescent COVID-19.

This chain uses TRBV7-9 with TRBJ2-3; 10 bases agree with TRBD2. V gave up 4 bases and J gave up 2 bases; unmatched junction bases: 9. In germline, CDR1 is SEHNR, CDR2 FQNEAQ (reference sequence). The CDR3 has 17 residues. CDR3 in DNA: TGTGCCAGCAGCTCGTTAGCCGGGACTAGCGTCACAGATACGCAGTATTTT. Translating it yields CASSSLAGTSVTDTQYF.

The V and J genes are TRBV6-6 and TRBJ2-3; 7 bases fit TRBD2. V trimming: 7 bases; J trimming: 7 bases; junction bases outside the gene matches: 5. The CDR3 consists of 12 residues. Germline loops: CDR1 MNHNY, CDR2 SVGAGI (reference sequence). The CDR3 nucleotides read TGTGCCAGCATTAGAGCGGGAAATACGCAGTATTTT. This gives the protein CASIRAGNTQYF.

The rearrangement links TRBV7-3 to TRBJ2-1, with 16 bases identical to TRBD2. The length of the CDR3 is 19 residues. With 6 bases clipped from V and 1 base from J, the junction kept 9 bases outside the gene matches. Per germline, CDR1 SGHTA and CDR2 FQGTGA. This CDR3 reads CASSSPGLAGGKSYNEQFF. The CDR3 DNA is TGTGCCAGCAGTTCGCCGGGACTAGCGGGAGGGAAGTCCTACAATGAGCAGTTCTTC.

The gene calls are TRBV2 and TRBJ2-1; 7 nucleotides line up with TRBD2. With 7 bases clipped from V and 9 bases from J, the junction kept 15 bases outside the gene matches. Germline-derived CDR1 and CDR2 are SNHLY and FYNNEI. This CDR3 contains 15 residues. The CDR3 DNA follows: TGTGCCAGCACTCCCCGCGGGGGTGGGCAATTTGAGCAGTTCTTC. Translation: CASTPRGGGQFEQFF. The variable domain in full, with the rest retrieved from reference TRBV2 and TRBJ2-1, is EPEVTQTPSHQVTQMGQEVILRCVPISNHLYFYWYRQILGQKVEFLVSFYNNEISEKSEIFDDQFSVERPDGSNFTLKIRSTKLEDSAMYFCASTPRGGGQFEQFFGPGTRLTVL.

Here the CDR3 DNA reads TGCGCCAGCAGCTTGTCACAGGGGAACACTGAAGCTTTCTTT. This translates into CASSLSQGNTEAFF. This chain joins TRBV5-1 and TRBJ1-1, with a weak D call TRBD1 (6 bases). In germline, CDR1 is SGHRS, CDR2 YFSETQ. V was shortened by 1 base and J by 1 base, with 8 bases between the two germline ends. There are 14 residues in the CDR3.

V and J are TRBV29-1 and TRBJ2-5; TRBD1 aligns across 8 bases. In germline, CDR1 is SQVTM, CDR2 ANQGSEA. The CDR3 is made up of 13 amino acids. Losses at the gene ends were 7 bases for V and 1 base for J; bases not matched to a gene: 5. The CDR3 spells CSARQGSQETQYF. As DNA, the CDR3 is TGCAGCGCCCGACAGGGGAGCCAAGAGACCCAGTACTTC.

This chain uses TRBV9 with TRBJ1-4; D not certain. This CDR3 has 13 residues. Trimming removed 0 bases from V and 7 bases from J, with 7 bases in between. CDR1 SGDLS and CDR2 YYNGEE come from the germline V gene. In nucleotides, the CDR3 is TGTGCCAGCAGCGTAGCTCCGGGTGAAAAACTGTTTTTT. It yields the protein CASSVAPGEKLFF.

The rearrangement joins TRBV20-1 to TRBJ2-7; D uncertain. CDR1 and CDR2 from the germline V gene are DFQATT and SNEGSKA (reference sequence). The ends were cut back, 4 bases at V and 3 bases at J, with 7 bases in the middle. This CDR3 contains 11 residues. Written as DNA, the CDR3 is TGCAGTGCTACCCCAGGCTACGAGCAGTACTTC. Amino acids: CSATPGYEQYF.

CDR3 nucleotide sequence: TGTGCCAGCAGTTACGGTCCAGGGCGAAGCACAGATACGCAGTATTTT. Translating it yields CASSYGPGRSTDTQYF. This chain links TRBV6-2 or TRBV6-3 with TRBJ2-3, with D perhaps matching TRBD1 (5 bases). CDR3 length equals 16 residues. Germline V gene lookup returns CDR1 MNHEY and CDR2 SVGEGT. V gave up 2 bases and J gave up 0 bases, with 12 bases separating them.

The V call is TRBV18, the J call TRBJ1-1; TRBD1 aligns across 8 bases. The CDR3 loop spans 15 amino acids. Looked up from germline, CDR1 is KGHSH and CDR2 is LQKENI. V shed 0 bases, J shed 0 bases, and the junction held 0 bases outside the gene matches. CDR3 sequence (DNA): TGTGCCAGCTCACCACCGACAGGGGTGAACACTGAAGCTTTCTTT. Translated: CASSPPTGVNTEAFF.

The DNA for the CDR3 is TGTGCCAGCAGCTTGGCCGGGTCAGCGGGAGAGACCCAGTACTTC. It codes for CASSLAGSAGETQYF. The chain has TRBV5-4 and TRBJ2-5, with D perhaps matching TRBD2 (6 bases). With 0 bases removed from V and 4 bases from J, the gap between germline ends came to 13 bases. The germline gives CDR1 SGHNT, CDR2 YYREEE (reference sequence). The CDR3 length is 15 residues.

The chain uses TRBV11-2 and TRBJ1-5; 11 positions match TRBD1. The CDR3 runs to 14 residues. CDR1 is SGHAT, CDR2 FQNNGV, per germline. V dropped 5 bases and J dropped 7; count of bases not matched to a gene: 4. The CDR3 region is CASSRTGGGQPQHF. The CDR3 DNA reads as TGTGCCAGCAGCAGGACAGGGGGCGGGCAGCCCCAGCATTTT.

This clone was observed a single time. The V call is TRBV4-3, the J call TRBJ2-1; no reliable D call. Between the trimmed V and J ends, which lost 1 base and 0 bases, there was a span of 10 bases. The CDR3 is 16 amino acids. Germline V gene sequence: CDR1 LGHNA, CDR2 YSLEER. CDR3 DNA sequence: TGCGCCAGCAGCCAAGCCCCCCCAGGCTCCTACAATGAGCAGTTCTTC. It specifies CASSQAPPGSYNEQFF.

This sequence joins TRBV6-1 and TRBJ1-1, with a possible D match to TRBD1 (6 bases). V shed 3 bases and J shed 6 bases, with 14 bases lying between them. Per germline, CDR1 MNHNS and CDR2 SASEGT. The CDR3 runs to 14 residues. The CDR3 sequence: CASSDQGSAAEAFF. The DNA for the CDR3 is TGTGCCAGCAGTGATCAGGGGTCGGCAGCTGAAGCTTTCTTT.

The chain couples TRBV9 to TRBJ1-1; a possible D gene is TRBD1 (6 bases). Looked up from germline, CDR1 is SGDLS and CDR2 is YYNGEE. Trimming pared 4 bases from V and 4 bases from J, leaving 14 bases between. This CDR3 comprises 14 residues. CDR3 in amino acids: CASSKDRWSTEAFF. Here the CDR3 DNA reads TGTGCCAGCAGCAAGGACAGATGGAGCACTGAAGCTTTCTTT.

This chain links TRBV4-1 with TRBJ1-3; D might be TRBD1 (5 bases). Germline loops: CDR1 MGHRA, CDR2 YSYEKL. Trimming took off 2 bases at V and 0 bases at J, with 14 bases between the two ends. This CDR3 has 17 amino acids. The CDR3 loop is CASSQFLQAHSGNTIYF. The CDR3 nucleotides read TGCGCCAGCAGCCAATTCCTACAGGCCCACTCTGGAAACACCATATATTTT.

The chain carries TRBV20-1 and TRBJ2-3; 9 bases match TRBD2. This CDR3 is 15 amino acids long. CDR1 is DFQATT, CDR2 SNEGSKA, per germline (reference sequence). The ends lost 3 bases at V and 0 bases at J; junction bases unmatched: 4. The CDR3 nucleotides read TGCAGTGCTAGTGGAGCGGGGGGCAGCACAGATACGCAGTATTTT. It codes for CSASGAGGSTDTQYF.

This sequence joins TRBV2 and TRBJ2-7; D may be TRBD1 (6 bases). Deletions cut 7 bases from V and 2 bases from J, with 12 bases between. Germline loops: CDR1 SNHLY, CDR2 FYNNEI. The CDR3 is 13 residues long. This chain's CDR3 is CASTPDRPYEQYF. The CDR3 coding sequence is TGTGCCAGCACCCCTGACAGGCCCTACGAGCAGTACTTC.

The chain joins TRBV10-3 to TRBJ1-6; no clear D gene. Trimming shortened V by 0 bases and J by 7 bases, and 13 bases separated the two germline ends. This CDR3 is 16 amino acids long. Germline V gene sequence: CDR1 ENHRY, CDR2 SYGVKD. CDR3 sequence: CAISESEGSGNSPLHF. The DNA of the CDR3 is TGTGCCATCAGTGAGTCGGAGGGATCGGGGAATTCACCCCTCCACTTT.

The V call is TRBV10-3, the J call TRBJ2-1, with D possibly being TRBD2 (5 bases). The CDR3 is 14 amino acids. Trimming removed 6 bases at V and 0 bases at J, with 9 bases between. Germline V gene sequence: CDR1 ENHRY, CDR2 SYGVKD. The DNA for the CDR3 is TGTGCCATCAGGGAGGTGAGCTCCTACAATGAGCAGTTCTTC. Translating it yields CAIREVSSYNEQFF.

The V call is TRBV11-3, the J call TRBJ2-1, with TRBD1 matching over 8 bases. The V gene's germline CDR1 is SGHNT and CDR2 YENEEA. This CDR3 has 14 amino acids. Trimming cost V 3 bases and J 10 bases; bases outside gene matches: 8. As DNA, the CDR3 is TGTGCCAGCAGCTTTGGACAGGGAGAAGGCGAGCAGTTCTTC. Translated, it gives CASSFGQGEGEQFF.